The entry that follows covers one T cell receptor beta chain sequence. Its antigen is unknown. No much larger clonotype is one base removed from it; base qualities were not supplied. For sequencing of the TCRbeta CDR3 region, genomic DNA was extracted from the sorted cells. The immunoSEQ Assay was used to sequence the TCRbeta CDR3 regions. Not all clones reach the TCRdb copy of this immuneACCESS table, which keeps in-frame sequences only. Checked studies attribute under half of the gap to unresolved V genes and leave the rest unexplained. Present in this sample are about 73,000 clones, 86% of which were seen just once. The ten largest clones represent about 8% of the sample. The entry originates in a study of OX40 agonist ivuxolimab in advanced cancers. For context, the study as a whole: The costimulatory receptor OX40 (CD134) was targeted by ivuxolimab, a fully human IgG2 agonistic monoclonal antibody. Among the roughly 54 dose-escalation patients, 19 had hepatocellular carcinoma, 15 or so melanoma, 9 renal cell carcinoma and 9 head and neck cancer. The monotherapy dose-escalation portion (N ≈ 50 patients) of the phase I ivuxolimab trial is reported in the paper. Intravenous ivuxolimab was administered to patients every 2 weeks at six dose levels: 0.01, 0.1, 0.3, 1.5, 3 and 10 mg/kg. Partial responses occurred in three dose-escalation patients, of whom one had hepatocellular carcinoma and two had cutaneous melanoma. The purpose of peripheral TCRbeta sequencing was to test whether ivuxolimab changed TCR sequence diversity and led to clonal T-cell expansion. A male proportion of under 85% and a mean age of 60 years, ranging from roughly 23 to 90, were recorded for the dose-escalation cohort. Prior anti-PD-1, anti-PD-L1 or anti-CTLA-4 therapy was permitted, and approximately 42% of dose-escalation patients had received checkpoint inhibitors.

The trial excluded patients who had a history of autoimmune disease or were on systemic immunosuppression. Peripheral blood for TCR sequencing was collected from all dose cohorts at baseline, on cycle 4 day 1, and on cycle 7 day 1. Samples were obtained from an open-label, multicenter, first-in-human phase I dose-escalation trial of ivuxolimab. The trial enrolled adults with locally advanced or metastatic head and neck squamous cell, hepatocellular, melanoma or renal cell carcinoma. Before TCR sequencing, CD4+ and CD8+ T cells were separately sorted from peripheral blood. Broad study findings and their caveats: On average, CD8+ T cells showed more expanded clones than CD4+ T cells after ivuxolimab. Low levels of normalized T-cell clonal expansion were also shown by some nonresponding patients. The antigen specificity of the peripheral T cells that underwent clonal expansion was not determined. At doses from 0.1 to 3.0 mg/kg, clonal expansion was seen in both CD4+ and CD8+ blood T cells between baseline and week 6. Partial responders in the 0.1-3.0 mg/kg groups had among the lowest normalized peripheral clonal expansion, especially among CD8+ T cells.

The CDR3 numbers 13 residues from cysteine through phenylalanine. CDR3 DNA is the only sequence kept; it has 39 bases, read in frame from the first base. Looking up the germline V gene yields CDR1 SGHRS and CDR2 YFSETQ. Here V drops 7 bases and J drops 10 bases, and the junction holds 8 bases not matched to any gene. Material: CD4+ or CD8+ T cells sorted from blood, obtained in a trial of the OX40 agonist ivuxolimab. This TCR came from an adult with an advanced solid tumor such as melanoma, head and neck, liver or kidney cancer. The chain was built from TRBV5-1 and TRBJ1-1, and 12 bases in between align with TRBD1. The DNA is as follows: TGCGCCAGCTCCGGGACAGGGGGCTGGGGAGCTTTCTTT. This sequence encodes CASSGTGGWGAFF. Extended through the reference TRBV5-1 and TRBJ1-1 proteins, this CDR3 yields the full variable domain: KAGVTQTPRYLIKTRGQQVTLSCSPISGHRSVSWYQQTPGQGLQFLFEYFSETQRNKGNFPGRFSGRQFSNSRSEMNVSTLELGDSALYLCASSGTGGWGAFFGQGTRLTVV.